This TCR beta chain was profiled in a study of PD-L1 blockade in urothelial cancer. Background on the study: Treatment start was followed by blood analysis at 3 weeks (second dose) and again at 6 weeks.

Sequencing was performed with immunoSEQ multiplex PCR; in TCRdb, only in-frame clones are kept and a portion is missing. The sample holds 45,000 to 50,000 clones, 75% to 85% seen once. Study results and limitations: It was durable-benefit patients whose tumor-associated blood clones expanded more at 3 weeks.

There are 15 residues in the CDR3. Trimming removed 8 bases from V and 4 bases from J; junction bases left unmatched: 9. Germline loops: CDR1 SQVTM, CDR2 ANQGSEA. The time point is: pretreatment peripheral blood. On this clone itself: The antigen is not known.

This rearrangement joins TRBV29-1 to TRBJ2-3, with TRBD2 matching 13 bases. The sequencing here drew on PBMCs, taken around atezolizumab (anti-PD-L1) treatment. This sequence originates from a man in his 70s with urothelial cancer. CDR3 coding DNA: TGCAGCTCGAGGACTAGCGGGAGTTCCGCAGATACGCAGTATTTT. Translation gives CSSRTSGSSADTQYF.